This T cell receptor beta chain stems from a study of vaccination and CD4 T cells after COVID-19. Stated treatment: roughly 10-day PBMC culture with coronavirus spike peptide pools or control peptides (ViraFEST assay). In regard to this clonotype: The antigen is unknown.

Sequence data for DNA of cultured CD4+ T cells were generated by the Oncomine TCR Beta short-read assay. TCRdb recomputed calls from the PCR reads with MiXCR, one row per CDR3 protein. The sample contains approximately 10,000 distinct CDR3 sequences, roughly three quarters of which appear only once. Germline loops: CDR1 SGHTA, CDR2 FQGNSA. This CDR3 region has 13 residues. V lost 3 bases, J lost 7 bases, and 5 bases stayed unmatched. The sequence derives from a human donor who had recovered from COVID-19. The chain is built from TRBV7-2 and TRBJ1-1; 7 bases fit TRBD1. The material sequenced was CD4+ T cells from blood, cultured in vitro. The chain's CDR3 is CASSFDRESEAFF. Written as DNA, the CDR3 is TGTGCCAGCAGCTTCGACAGGGAGAGTGAAGCTTTCTTT.